What follows is one T cell receptor beta chain and its context. The source of the sample is a study of T-cell memory formation after mild COVID-19. The germline V gene has CDR1 SEHNR and CDR2 FQNEAQ (reference sequence). The CDR3 is made up of 15 amino acids. V was pared by 3 bases and J by 0 bases, with 11 bases between. From the 5' RACE reads, TCRdb called clonotypes with MiXCR, one entry per CDR3 protein. Of roughly 400,000 distinct CDR3 sequences in the sample, 24% are singletons; the top ten hold roughly 8.9%. The source of this sequence is an adult woman who had mild COVID-19 (a few samples of this study predate the infection). Cell type and time point are not known. The sample taken for sequencing was PBMCs or a T cell subset sorted from them (not recorded which). The rearrangement joins TRBV7-9 to TRBJ1-1; weak D call: TRBD1 (6 bases). The CDR3 DNA follows: TGTGCCAGCAGCTTCCGACAGGACGTGAACACTGAAGCTTTCTTT. It codes for CASSFRQDVNTEAFF.